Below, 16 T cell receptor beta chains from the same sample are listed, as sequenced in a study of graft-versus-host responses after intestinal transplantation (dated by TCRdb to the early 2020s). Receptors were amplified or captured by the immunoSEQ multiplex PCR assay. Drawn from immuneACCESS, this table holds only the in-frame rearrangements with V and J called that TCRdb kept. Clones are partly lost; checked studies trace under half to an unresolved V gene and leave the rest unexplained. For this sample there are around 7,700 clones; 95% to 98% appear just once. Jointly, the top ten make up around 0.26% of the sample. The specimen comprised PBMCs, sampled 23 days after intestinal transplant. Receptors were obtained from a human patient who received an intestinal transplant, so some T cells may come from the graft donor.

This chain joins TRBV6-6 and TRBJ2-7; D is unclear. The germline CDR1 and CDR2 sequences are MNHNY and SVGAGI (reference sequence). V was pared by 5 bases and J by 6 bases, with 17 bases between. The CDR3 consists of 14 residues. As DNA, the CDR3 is TGTGCCAGCAGTCCGACTCCGACGAAAAGCGAGCAGTACTTC. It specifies CASSPTPTKSEQYF.

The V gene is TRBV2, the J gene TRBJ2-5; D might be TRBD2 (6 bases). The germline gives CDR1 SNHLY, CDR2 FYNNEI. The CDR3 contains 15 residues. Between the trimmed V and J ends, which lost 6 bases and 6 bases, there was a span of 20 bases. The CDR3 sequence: CASRTGTGGLKTQYF. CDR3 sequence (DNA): TGTGCCAGCAGAACCGGGACTGGGGGTTTAAAGACCCAGTACTTC.

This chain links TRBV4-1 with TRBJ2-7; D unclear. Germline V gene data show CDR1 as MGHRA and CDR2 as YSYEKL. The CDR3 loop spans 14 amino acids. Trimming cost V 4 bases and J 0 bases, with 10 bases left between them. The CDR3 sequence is CASSLIMSSYEQYF. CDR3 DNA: TGCGCCAGCAGCCTTATTATGAGCTCCTACGAGCAGTACTTC.

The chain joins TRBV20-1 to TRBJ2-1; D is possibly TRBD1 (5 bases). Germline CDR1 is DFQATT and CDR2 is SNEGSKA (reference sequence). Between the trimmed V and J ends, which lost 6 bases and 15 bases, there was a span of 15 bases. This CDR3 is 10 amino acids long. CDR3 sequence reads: CSAAPPGPFF. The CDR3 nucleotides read TGCAGTGCCGCGCCACCAGGGCCGTTCTTC.

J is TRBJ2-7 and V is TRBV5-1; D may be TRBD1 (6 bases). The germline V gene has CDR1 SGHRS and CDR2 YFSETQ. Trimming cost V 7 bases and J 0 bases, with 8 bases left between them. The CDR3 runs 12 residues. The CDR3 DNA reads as TGCGCCAGCCGCAGGGGCTCCTACGAGCAGTACTTC. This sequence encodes CASRRGSYEQYF.

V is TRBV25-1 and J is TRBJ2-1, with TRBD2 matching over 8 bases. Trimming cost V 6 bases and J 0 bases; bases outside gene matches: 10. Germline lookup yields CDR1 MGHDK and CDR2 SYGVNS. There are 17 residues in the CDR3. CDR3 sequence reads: CASRPPAAGVSYNEQFF. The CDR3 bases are TGTGCCAGCAGACCCCCCGCAGCGGGAGTCTCCTACAATGAGCAGTTCTTC.

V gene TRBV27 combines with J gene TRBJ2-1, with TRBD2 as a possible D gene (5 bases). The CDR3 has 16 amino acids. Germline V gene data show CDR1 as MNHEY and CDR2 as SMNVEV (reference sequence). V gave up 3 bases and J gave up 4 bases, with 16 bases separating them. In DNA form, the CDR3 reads TGTGCCAGCAGTTTTTCGGGAATAGGGCGGTACAATGAGCAGTTCTTC. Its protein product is CASSFSGIGRYNEQFF.

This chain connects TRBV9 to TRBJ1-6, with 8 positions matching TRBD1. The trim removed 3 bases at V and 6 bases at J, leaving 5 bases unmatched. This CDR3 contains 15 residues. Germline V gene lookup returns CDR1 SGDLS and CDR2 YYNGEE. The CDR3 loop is CASSGQGFSNSPLHF. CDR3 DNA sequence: TGTGCCAGCAGCGGACAGGGGTTTTCTAATTCACCCCTCCACTTT.

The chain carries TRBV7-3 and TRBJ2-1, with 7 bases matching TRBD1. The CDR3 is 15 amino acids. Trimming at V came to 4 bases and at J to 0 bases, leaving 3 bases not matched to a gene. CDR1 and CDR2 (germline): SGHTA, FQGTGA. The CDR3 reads CASSSRDSSYNEQFF. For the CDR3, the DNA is TGTGCCAGCAGCTCCCGGGACAGCTCCTACAATGAGCAGTTCTTC.

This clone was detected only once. This chain's CDR3 is CASSQTRFRSQLFAFQETQYF. The DNA for the CDR3 is TGTGCCAGCAGCCAAACCCGTTTTAGGTCCCAATTGTTTGCCTTCCAAGAGACCCAGTACTTC. The V and J genes are TRBV4-2 and TRBJ2-5; D remains ambiguous. Germline V CDR1 and CDR2: LGHNA, YNFKEQ. This CDR3 spans 21 amino acids. The V end lost 2 bases, the J end lost 1 base, and 29 bases lay between the germline ends.

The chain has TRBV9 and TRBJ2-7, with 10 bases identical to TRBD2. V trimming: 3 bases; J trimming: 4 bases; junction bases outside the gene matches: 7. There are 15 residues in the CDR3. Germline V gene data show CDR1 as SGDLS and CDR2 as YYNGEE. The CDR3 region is CASSGAGGSFYEQYF. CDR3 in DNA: TGTGCCAGCAGCGGAGCGGGAGGGTCCTTTTACGAGCAGTACTTC.

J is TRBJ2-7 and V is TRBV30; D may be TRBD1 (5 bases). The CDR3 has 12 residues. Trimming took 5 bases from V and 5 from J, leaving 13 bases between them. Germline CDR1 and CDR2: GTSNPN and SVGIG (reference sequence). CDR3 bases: TGTGCCTGGGGGGTCAGGGTGGACGAGCAGTACTTC. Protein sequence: CAWGVRVDEQYF. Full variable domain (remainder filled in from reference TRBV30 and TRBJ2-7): SQTIHQWPATLVQPVGSPLSLECTVEGTSNPNLYWYRQAAGRGLQLLFYSVGIGQISSEVPQNLSASRPQDRQFILSSKKLLLSDSGFYLCAWGVRVDEQYFGPGTRLTVT.

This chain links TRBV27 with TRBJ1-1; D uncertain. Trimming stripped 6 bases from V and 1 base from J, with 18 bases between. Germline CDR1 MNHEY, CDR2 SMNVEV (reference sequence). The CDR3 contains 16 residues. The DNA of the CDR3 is TGTGCCAGCAGCCCTCGGGTGAGTAACAAGAACACTGAAGCTTTCTTT. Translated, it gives CASSPRVSNKNTEAFF.

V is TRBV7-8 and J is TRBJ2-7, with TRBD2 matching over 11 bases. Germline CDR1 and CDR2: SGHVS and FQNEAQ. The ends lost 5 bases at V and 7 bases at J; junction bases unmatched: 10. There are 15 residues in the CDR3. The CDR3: CASSPRLAGSLEQYF. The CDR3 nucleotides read TGTGCCAGCAGCCCCCGACTAGCGGGATCGTTGGAGCAGTACTTC.

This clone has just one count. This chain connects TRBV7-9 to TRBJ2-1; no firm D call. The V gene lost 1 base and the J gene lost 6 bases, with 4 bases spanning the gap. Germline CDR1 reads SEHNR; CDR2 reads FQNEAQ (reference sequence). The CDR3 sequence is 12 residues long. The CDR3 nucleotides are TGTGCCAGCAGCTTAGACCTCAATGAGCAGTTCTTC. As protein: CASSLDLNEQFF.

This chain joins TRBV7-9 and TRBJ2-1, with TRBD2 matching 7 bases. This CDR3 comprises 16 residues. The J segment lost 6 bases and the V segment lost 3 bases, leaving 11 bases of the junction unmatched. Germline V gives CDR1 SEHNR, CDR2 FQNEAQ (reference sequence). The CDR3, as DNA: TGTGCCAGCAGCTTCAAGAGAGCCTGGGGGGGCAATGAGCAGTTCTTC. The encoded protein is CASSFKRAWGGNEQFF.